What follows are 24 T cell receptor beta chains derived from one specimen sequenced in a study of blood T cell repertoires in COVID-19. Data came from immunoSEQ multiplex PCR; TCRdb stores just in-frame clones and leaves some out. This table has over 130,000 clones, almost 85% appearing once. The source material was peripheral blood. The receptors shown here come from a man aged 50-59 years with acute or convalescent COVID-19.

V is TRBV5-4 and J is TRBJ1-1; tentatively, D is TRBD1 (6 bases). V lost 0 bases and J lost 0, with 12 bases in between. This CDR3 comprises 16 residues. Germline loops: CDR1 SGHNT, CDR2 YYREEE (reference sequence). The CDR3 sequence is CASSLGGPGMNTEAFF. The CDR3 DNA sequence: TGTGCCAGCAGCTTGGGGGGGCCGGGAATGAACACTGAAGCTTTCTTT. Combining the CDR3 with reference TRBV5-4 and TRBJ1-1 gives the whole variable domain ETGVTQSPTHLIKTRGQQVTLRCSSQSGHNTVSWYQQALGQGPQFIFQYYREEENGRGNFPPRFSGLQFPNYSSELNVNALELDDSALYLCASSLGGPGMNTEAFFGQGTRLTVV.

This chain uses TRBV3-1 (or the pseudogene TRBV3-2) with TRBJ2-3, with D hard to call. Germline loops: CDR1 LGHDT, CDR2 YNNKEL (reference sequence). The CDR3 is 15 amino acids. Trimming took 4 bases from V and 0 from J, leaving 11 bases between them. This chain's CDR3 is CASSPTLSSTDTQYF. CDR3 DNA: TGTGCCAGCAGCCCTACCCTTTCTAGCACAGATACGCAGTATTTT.

The rearrangement links TRBV5-1 to TRBJ2-3; D unclear. The CDR3 runs 14 residues. Trimming pared 0 bases from V and 2 bases from J, leaving 7 bases between. CDR1 and CDR2 (germline): SGHRS, YFSETQ. The CDR3: CASSLGRVTDTQYF. The CDR3 nucleotides are TGCGCCAGCAGCTTGGGTCGGGTCACAGATACGCAGTATTTT.

The CDR3 reads CASSQPPSSGKFEQYF. For the CDR3, the DNA is TGTGCCAGCAGCCAACCACCTTCATCGGGGAAGTTCGAGCAGTACTTC. V and J are TRBV4-2 and TRBJ2-7; TRBD2 is a possible D gene (5 bases). The germline gives CDR1 LGHNA, CDR2 YNFKEQ. The CDR3 extends over 16 amino acids. V was cut by 2 bases and J by 6 bases, with 20 bases left in between.

CDR3 protein: CASRPARGPGETQYF. As DNA, the CDR3 is TGTGCCAGCCGGCCCGCCAGAGGGCCGGGAGAGACCCAGTACTTC. The chain links TRBV25-1 to TRBJ2-5; TRBD2 is a possible D gene (5 bases). The CDR3 covers 15 residues. Germline loops: CDR1 MGHDK, CDR2 SYGVNS. V shed 8 bases and J shed 4 bases, with 20 bases lying between them.

The V and J genes are TRBV30 and TRBJ1-5; 10 bases agree with TRBD1. Germline CDR1 GTSNPN, CDR2 SVGIG (reference sequence). Germline trimming cut 1 base from V and 2 bases from J; bases unmatched to any gene: 8. The CDR3 is made up of 17 amino acids. The CDR3 protein is CAWSDLPGTGGNQPQHF. CDR3 bases: TGTGCCTGGAGTGACCTTCCAGGGACAGGGGGCAATCAGCCCCAGCATTTT.

V is TRBV7-2 and J is TRBJ1-1; the match to TRBD1 covers 7 bases. V was pared by 3 bases and J by 5 bases, with 6 bases of the junction left unmatched. Germline loops: CDR1 SGHTA, CDR2 FQGNSA. CDR3 size: 14 residues. In DNA form, the CDR3 reads TGTGCCAGCAGCTTGCAGGGGGTTCCGACTGAAGCTTTCTTT. It specifies CASSLQGVPTEAFF.

This clone was recorded once. The chain joins TRBV5-1 to TRBJ2-7, with TRBD2 as a possible D gene (5 bases). CDR3 length: 16 residues. V lost 0 bases and J lost 2, with 15 bases in between. Looked up from germline, CDR1 is SGHRS and CDR2 is YFSETQ. CDR3 sequence: CASSLGIGVGAYEQYF. The CDR3 coding sequence is TGCGCCAGCAGCTTGGGGATTGGGGTGGGAGCCTACGAGCAGTACTTC. Variable domain in full (rest from reference TRBV5-1 and TRBJ2-7): KAGVTQTPRYLIKTRGQQVTLSCSPISGHRSVSWYQQTPGQGLQFLFEYFSETQRNKGNFPGRFSGRQFSNSRSEMNVSTLELGDSALYLCASSLGIGVGAYEQYFGPGTRLTVT.

This clone was recorded only once. V gene TRBV18 combines with J gene TRBJ1-1; 7 bases match TRBD1. V was pared by 5 bases and J by 3 bases, with 6 bases of the junction left unmatched. Germline V CDR1 and CDR2: KGHSH, LQKENI. This CDR3 contains 14 residues. CDR3 sequence reads: CASSSTGVDTEAFF. In DNA form, the CDR3 reads TGTGCCAGCTCATCCACAGGGGTGGACACTGAAGCTTTCTTT.

The CDR3 DNA reads TGCAGCGTTGAAGTGGGGGAGGGGCAGTACTTC. As protein: CSVEVGEGQYF. This sequence joins TRBV29-1 and TRBJ2-7, with 7 positions matching TRBD2. V dropped 1 base and J dropped 9; count of bases not matched to a gene: 3. Germline CDR1 is SQVTM and CDR2 is ANQGSEA. The CDR3 is 11 amino acids.

This sequence joins TRBV28 and TRBJ2-7; D is possibly TRBD1 (6 bases). CDR1 and CDR2 (germline): MDHEN, SYDVKM. V was trimmed by 7 bases and J by 1 base, leaving 8 bases between them. This CDR3 region has 12 residues. The CDR3 nucleotides read TGTGCCAGCACAAGGGGGTCCTACGAGCAGTACTTC. Protein: CASTRGSYEQYF.

The J gene is TRBJ1-2, the V gene TRBV7-6; D gene unclear. V lost 1 base and J 2 bases, leaving 20 bases between the germline ends. This CDR3 has 18 amino acids. The germline V gene encodes CDR1 SGHVS and CDR2 FNYEAQ. CDR3 coding DNA: TGTGCCAGCAGCTTAGGACTCGGTGGCAGACCCGGGAACTATGGCTACACCTTC. Protein: CASSLGLGGRPGNYGYTF.

The chain has TRBV27 and TRBJ1-2; D not resolved. This CDR3 spans 14 amino acids. V dropped 2 bases and J dropped 2 bases, with 9 bases sitting between them. Per germline, CDR1 MNHEY and CDR2 SMNVEV (reference sequence). CDR3 sequence: CASSLRGRNYGYTF. CDR3 in DNA: TGTGCCAGCAGTTTAAGAGGCAGAAACTATGGCTACACCTTC.

V usage is TRBV19 and J usage is TRBJ1-2, with D maybe TRBD1 (5 bases). V was cut by 4 bases and J by 6 bases, with 24 bases left in between. Per germline, CDR1 LNHDA and CDR2 SQIVND (reference sequence). The CDR3 covers 17 residues. The CDR3 DNA sequence: TGTGCCAGTAGTAGTCAGGGTAACCCATCTGGTCGACATGGCTACACCTTC. It is translated as CASSSQGNPSGRHGYTF.

The chain links TRBV11-2 to TRBJ2-7, with 9 bases identical to TRBD1. The V gene end was trimmed by 5 bases and the J gene end by 1 base; junction bases not matched to a gene: 6. The CDR3 has 15 residues. The V gene's germline CDR1 is SGHAT and CDR2 FQNNGV. The CDR3 coding sequence is TGTGCCAGCAGCCCCCCTGGGACAGGGTCCTACGAGCAGTACTTC. Residues: CASSPPGTGSYEQYF.

The chain has TRBV6-5 and TRBJ2-7; maybe TRBD1 (5 bases). Trimming shortened V by 0 bases and J by 3 bases, and 12 bases separated the two germline ends. This CDR3 spans 15 amino acids. CDR1 MNHEY and CDR2 SVGAGI come from the germline V gene. The DNA for the CDR3 is TGTGCCAGCAGTTACTCTGGGGCGACTTACTACGAGCAGTACTTC. It is translated as CASSYSGATYYEQYF.

V usage is TRBV5-1 and J usage is TRBJ1-3, with TRBD1 identical over 8 bases. CDR1 is SGHRS, CDR2 YFSETQ, per germline. The CDR3 totals 15 residues. V lost 4 bases, J lost 1 base, and 4 bases stayed unmatched. This chain's CDR3 is CASSDRTGSGNTIYF. The CDR3 nucleotides read TGCGCCAGCAGCGATCGGACAGGGTCTGGAAACACCATATATTTT. The full variable domain, in which reference TRBV5-1 and TRBJ1-3 provide the parts outside the CDR3, is KAGVTQTPRYLIKTRGQQVTLSCSPISGHRSVSWYQQTPGQGLQFLFEYFSETQRNKGNFPGRFSGRQFSNSRSEMNVSTLELGDSALYLCASSDRTGSGNTIYFGEGSWLTVV.

This clone was picked up a small number of times. This chain uses TRBV20-1 with TRBJ1-6, with 7 bases identical to TRBD1. This CDR3 region has 14 residues. V lost 3 bases and J lost 8; bases outside the gene matches: 7. The V gene's germline CDR1 is DFQATT and CDR2 SNEGSKA (reference sequence). The CDR3 here is CSASWTGDDSPLHF. CDR3 sequence (DNA): TGCAGTGCTAGTTGGACAGGAGACGATTCACCCCTCCACTTT.

This chain connects TRBV3-1 (or the pseudogene TRBV3-2) to TRBJ2-7; D gene ambiguous. CDR1 and CDR2 (germline): LGHDT, YNNKEL (reference sequence). Deletions cut 0 bases from V and 7 bases from J, with 16 bases between. This CDR3 has 15 amino acids. For the CDR3, the DNA is TGTGCCAGCAGCCAAGATCCCAGTGTGGTGAGGGAGCAGTACTTC. Translation: CASSQDPSVVREQYF.

The V and J genes are TRBV6-5 and TRBJ1-2; tentatively, D is TRBD1 (6 bases). The CDR3 spans 15 residues. Trimming stripped 0 bases from V and 8 bases from J, with 16 bases between. CDR1 is MNHEY and CDR2 is SVGAGI in the germline V gene. The CDR3 loop reads CASSYSSVGARGYTF. As DNA, the CDR3 is TGTGCCAGCAGTTACTCGAGTGTGGGGGCGAGGGGCTACACCTTC.

CDR3 residues: CAWILQGAGYTF. The CDR3 bases are TGTGCCTGGATTTTGCAGGGGGCTGGCTACACCTTC. V gene TRBV30 combines with J gene TRBJ1-2; 8 bases line up with TRBD1. Germline CDR1 is GTSNPN and CDR2 is SVGIG (reference sequence). The CDR3 has 12 amino acids. V dropped 4 bases and J dropped 7; count of bases not matched to a gene: 5.

Of note for this clone: The germline gene is not matched at one end of the junction; a read error may be the cause. V gene TRBV7-7 combines with J gene TRBJ2-5, with D possibly TRBD2 on 6 matching bases. Germline V gene sequence: CDR1 SSHAT, CDR2 FNYEAQ (reference sequence). The CDR3 has 16 residues. As DNA, the CDR3 is TGTGCTAGCAGCTTGGTAACCGGGACTGGAGGAGAGACCCAGTACTTC. Its protein is CASSLVTGTGGETQYF.

This clone has just one count. The chain joins TRBV30 to TRBJ1-6, with 9 bases that match TRBD1. The ends lost 2 bases at V and 9 bases at J; junction bases unmatched: 11. Germline V gene sequence: CDR1 GTSNPN, CDR2 SVGIG (reference sequence). This CDR3 region has 16 residues. CDR3 residues: CAWSRSSGTGLSPLHF. Here the CDR3 DNA reads TGTGCCTGGAGTAGATCATCCGGGACAGGGCTTTCACCCCTCCACTTT.

V is TRBV3-1 (or the pseudogene TRBV3-2) and J is TRBJ2-5; D is possibly TRBD1 (5 bases). Germline CDR1 LGHDT, CDR2 YNNKEL (reference sequence). Trimming removed 5 bases at V and 1 base at J, with 14 bases between. The CDR3 has 15 residues. The CDR3 region has the DNA TGTGCCAGCAGCGCCGGTGACAGACTCCAAGAGACCCAGTACTTC. Amino acid sequence: CASSAGDRLQETQYF.